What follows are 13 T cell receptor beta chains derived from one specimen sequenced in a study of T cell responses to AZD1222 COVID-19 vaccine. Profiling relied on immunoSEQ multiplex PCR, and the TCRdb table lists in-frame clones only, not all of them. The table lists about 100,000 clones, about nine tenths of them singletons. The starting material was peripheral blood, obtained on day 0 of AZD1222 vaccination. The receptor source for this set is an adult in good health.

The CDR3 region is CASSQVEGSGELFF. The DNA of the CDR3 is TGCGCCAGCAGCCAAGTAGAGGGTTCCGGGGAGCTGTTTTTT. The chain carries TRBV4-3 and TRBJ2-2; tentatively, D is TRBD2 (5 bases). Germline V gene lookup returns CDR1 LGHNA and CDR2 YSLEER. The CDR3 is 14 residues long. Trimming pared 1 base from V and 6 bases from J, leaving 9 bases between.

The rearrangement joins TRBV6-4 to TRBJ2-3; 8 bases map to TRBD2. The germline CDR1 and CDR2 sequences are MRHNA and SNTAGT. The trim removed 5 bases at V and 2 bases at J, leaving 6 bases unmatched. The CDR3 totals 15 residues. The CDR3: CASSPGGAFTDTQYF. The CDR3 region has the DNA TGTGCCAGCAGTCCGGGGGGGGCGTTCACAGATACGCAGTATTTT.

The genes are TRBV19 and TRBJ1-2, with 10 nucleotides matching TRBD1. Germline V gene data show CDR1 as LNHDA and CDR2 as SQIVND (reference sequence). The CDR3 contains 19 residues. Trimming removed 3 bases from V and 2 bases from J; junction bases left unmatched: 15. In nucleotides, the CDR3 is TGTGCCAGTAGTATTTCAGGGACAGGGGTATCCTCCGTGAACTATGGCTACACCTTC. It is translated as CASSISGTGVSSVNYGYTF. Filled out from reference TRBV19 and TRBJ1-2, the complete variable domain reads DGGITQSPKYLFRKEGQNVTLSCEQNLNHDAMYWYRQDPGQGLRLIYYSQIVNDFQKGDIAEGYSVSREKKESFPLTVTSAQKNPTAFYLCASSISGTGVSSVNYGYTFGSGTRLTVV.

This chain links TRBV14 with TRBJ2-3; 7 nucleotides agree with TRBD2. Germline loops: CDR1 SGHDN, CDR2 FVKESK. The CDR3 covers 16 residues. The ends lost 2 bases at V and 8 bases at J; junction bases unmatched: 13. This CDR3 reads CASSQQAGVKKVTQYF. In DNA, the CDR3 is TGTGCCAGCAGCCAACAGGCGGGAGTAAAGAAGGTTACGCAGTATTTT.

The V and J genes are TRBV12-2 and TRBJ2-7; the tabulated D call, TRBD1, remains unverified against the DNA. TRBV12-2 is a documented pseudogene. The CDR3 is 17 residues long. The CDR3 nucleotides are TGTGCAAGTCGCTTAGGGGGCCCGGGACAGGGGATCTACGAGCAGTACTTC. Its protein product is CASRLGGPGQGIYEQYF.

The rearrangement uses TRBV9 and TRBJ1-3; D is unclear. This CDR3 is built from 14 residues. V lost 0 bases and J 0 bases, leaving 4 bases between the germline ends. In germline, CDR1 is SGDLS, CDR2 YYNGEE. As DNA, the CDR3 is TGTGCCAGCAGCGTAGGGGACTCTGGAAACACCATATATTTT. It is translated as CASSVGDSGNTIYF.

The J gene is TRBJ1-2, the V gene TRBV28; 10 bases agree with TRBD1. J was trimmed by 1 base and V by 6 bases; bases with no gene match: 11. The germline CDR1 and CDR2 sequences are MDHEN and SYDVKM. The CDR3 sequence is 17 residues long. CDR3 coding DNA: TGTGCCAGCAGCCCCGAGGGACAGGGGTCCTTTAACTATGGCTACACCTTC. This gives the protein CASSPEGQGSFNYGYTF.

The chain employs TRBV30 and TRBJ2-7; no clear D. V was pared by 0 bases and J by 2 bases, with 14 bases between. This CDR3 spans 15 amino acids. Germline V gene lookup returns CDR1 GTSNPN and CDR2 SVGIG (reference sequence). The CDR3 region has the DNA TGTGCCTGGAGTGTTAAGACATCTTCAGCCTACGAGCAGTACTTC. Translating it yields CAWSVKTSSAYEQYF.

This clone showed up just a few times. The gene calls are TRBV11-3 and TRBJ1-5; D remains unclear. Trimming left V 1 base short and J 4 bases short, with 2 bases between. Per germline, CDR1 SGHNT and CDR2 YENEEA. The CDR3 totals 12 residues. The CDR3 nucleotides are TGTGCCAGCAGCTTAGGGAATCAGCCCCAGCATTTT. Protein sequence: CASSLGNQPQHF.

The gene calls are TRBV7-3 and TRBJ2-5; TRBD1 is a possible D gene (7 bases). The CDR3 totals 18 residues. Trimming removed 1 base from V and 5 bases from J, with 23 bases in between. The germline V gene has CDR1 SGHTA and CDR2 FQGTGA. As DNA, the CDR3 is TGTGCCAGCAGCTTAAGAGGTCGCAGGGGGGACGGCCGGGAGACCCAGTACTTC. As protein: CASSLRGRRGDGRETQYF.

The CDR3: CASSYGEMNTGELFF. The CDR3 DNA follows: TGTGCCAGCAGTTACGGCGAGATGAACACCGGGGAGCTGTTTTTT. The chain is built from TRBV6-5 and TRBJ2-2; D is uncertain. The CDR3 contains 15 residues. V was trimmed by 2 bases and J by 1 base, leaving 8 bases between them. CDR1 and CDR2 from the germline V gene are MNHEY and SVGAGI.

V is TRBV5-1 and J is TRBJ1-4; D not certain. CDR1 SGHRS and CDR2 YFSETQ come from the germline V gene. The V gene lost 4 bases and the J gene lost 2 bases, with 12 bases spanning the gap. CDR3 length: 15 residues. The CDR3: CASSPTAATNEKLFF. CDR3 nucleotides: TGCGCCAGCAGCCCCACAGCAGCCACTAATGAAAAACTGTTTTTT.

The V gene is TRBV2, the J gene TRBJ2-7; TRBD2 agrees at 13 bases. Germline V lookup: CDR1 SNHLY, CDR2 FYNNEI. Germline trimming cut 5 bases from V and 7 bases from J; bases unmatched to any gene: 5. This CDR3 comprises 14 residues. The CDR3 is CASSSPGLAGEQYF. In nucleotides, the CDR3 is TGTGCCAGCAGTTCCCCGGGACTAGCGGGGGAGCAGTACTTC.